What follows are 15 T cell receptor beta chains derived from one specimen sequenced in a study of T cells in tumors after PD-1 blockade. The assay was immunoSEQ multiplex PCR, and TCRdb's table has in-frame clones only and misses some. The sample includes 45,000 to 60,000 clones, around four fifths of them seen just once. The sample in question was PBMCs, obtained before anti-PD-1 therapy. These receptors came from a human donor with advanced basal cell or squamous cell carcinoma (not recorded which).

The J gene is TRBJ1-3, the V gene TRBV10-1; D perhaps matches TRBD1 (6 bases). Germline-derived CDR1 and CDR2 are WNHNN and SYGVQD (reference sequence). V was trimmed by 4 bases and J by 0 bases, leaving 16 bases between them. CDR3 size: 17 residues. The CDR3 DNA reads TGCGCCAGCAGTGGAAGTACGGGACAACTCTCTGGAAACACCATATATTTT. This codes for CASSGSTGQLSGNTIYF.

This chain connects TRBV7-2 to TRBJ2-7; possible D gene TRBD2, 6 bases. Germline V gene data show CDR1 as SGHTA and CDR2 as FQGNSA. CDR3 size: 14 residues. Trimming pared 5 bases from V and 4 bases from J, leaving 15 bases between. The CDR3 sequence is CASSPRGGAYEQYF. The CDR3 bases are TGTGCCAGCAGCCCCCGAGGCGGGGCATACGAGCAGTACTTC.

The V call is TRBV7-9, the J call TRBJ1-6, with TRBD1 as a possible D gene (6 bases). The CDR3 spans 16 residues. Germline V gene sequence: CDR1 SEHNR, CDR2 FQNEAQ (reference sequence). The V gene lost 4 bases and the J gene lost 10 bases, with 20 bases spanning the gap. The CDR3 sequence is CASSWRGGPDGSPLHF. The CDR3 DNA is TGTGCCAGCAGCTGGCGGGGGGGGCCAGACGGCTCACCCCTCCACTTT.

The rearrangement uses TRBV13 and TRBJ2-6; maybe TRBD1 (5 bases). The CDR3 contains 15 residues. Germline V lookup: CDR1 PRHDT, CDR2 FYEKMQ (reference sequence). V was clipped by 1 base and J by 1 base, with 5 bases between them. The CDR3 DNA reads TGTGCCAGCAGCTTAGCAGGGTCTGGGGCCAACGTCCTGACTTTC. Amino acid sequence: CASSLAGSGANVLTF.

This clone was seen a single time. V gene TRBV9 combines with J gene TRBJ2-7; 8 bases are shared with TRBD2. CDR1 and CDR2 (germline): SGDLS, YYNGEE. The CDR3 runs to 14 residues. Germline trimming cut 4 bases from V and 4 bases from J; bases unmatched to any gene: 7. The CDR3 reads CASSPRTSRYEQYF. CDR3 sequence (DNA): TGTGCCAGCAGCCCCCGGACTAGCCGGTACGAGCAGTACTTC.

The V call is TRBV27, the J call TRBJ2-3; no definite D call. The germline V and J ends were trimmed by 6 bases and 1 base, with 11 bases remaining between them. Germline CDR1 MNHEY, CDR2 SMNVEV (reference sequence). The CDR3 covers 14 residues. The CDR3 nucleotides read TGTGCCAGCAGCCCCGCGATACGCACAGATACGCAGTATTTT. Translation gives CASSPAIRTDTQYF.

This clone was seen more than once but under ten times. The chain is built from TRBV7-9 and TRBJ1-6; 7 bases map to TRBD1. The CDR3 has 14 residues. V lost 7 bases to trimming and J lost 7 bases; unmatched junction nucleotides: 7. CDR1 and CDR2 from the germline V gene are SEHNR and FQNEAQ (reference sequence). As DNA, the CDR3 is TGTGCCAGCACCCGACAGGGTCTCAATTCACCCCTCCACTTT. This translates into CASTRQGLNSPLHF.

CDR3 amino acids: CASSLHSSYEQYF. The CDR3 coding sequence is TGTGCCAGCAGCCTCCACAGCTCCTACGAGCAGTACTTC. The chain couples TRBV5-6 to TRBJ2-7, with D unclear. V shed 4 bases and J shed 0 bases, with 8 bases lying between them. The V gene's germline CDR1 is SGHDT and CDR2 YYEEEE. This CDR3 is built from 13 residues.

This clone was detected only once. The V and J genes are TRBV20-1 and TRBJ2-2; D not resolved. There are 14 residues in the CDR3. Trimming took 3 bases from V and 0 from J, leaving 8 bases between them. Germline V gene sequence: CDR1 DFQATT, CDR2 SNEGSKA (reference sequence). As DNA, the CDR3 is TGCAGTGCTAGTCCCAACTCGAACACCGGGGAGCTGTTTTTT. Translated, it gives CSASPNSNTGELFF.

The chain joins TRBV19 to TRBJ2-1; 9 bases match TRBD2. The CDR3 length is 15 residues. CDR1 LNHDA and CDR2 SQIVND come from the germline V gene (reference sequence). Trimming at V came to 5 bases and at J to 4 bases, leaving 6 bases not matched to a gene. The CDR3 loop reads CASSLLLAGYNEQFF. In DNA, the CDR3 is TGTGCCAGTAGTTTGCTTCTAGCGGGATACAATGAGCAGTTCTTC.

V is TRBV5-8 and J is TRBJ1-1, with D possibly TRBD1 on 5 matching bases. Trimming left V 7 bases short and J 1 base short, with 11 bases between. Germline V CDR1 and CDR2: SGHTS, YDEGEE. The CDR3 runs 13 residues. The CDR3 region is CASGGATNTEAFF. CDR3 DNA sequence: TGTGCCAGCGGAGGGGCCACGAACACTGAAGCTTTCTTT.

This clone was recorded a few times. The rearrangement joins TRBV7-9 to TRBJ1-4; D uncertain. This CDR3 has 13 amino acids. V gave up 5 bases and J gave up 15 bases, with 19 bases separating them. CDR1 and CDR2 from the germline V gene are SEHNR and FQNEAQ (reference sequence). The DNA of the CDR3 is TGTGCCAGCAGCCCTAACAGCTATAAAACGGTGTTTTTT. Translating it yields CASSPNSYKTVFF. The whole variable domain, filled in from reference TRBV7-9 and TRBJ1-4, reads DTGVSQNPRHKITKRGQNVTFRCDPISEHNRLYWYRQTLGQGPEFLTYFQNEAQLEKSRLLSDRFSAERPKGSFSTLEIQRTEQGDSAMYLCASSPNSYKTVFFGSGTQLSVL.

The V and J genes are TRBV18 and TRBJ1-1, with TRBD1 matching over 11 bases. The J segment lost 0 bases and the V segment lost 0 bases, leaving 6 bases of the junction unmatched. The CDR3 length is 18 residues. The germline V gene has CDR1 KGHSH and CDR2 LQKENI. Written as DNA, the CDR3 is TGTGCCAGCTCACCACCGGGGACAGGGGGAAAGATGAACACTGAAGCTTTCTTT. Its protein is CASSPPGTGGKMNTEAFF.

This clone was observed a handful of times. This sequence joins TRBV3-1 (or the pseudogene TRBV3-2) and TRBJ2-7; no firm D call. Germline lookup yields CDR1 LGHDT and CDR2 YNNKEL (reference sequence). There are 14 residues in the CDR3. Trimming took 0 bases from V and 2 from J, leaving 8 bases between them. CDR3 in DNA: TGTGCCAGCAGCCAAGATCTGGGAACCTACGAGCAGTACTTC. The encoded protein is CASSQDLGTYEQYF.

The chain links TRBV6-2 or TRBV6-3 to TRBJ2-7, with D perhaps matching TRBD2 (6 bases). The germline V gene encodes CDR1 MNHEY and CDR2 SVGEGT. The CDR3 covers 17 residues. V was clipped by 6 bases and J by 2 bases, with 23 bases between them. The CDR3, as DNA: TGTGCCAGCAGCCCCGCCGCCCGGCGGGGCGACCCCTACGAGCAGTACTTC. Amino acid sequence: CASSPAARRGDPYEQYF.